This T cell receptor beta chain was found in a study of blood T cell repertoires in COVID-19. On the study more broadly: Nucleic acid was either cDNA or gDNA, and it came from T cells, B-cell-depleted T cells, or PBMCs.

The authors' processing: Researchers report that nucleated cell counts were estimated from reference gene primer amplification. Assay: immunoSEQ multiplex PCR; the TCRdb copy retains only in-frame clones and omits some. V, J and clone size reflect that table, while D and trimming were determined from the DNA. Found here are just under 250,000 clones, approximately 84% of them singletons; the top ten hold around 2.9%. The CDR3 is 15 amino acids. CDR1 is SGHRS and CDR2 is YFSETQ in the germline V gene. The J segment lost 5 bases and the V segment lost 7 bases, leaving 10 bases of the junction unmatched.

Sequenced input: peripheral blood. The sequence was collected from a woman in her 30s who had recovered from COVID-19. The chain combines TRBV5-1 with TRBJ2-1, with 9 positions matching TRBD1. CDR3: CASRRGRTGDNEQFF. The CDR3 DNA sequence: TGCGCCAGCCGTCGAGGTAGGACAGGGGACAATGAGCAGTTCTTC.